A single sample gave rise to the 32 T cell receptor beta chains below, sequenced in a study of shared clonotypes between healthy human individuals. Sequencing was performed with immunoSEQ multiplex PCR; in TCRdb, only in-frame clones are kept and a portion is missing. The sample comprises 2 million or so clones, 85% to 95% of which are singletons, and about 0.13% rests with the top ten. The sequenced material came from naive CD4+ T cells sorted from blood. Subset meaning: CD45RA+ positively selected. The receptors were sampled from a young man in good health.

J is TRBJ2-5 and V is TRBV12-5; 7 bases match TRBD1. V lost 3 bases and J lost 4; bases outside the gene matches: 8. Germline loops: CDR1 LGHNT, CDR2 FRNRAP. This CDR3 has 15 residues. The CDR3 nucleotides read TGTGCTAGTGGTTTAGAGGTGACAGGGAGAGAGACCCAGTACTTC. Translation: CASGLEVTGRETQYF. Based on the CDR3 plus reference TRBV12-5 and TRBJ2-5, the full variable domain is DARVTQTPRHKVTEMGQEVTMRCQPILGHNTVFWYRQTMMQGLELLAYFRNRAPLDDSGMPKDRFSAEMPDATLATLKIQPSEPRDSAVYFCASGLEVTGRETQYFGPGTRLLVL.

This clone occurred once. J is TRBJ2-1 and V is TRBV7-9, with D maybe TRBD2 (5 bases). Germline V gives CDR1 SEHNR, CDR2 FQNEAQ (reference sequence). This CDR3 comprises 14 residues. V was clipped by 2 bases and J by 4 bases, with 9 bases between them. CDR3 protein: CASSLYGVYNEQFF. In nucleotides, the CDR3 is TGTGCCAGCAGCTTATACGGGGTATACAATGAGCAGTTCTTC.

J is TRBJ2-7 and V is TRBV9, with D uncertain. In germline, CDR1 is SGDLS, CDR2 YYNGEE. The V and J ends lost 4 bases and 2 bases respectively, with 16 bases between them. This CDR3 is built from 15 residues. Here the CDR3 reads CASSPHPGGTYEQYF. The CDR3 DNA sequence: TGTGCCAGCAGCCCCCACCCCGGCGGTACCTACGAGCAGTACTTC.

The gene calls are TRBV25-1 and TRBJ2-1, with 9 bases that match TRBD2. V shed 7 bases and J 12 bases; nucleotides not matched to a gene: 7. Germline CDR1 and CDR2: MGHDK and SYGVNS. The CDR3 has 12 residues. CDR3 residues: CASKTTSGRQFF. In DNA form, the CDR3 reads TGTGCCAGCAAGACGACTAGCGGAAGGCAGTTCTTC. Drawing the rest from reference TRBV25-1 and TRBJ2-1, the complete variable domain is EADIYQTPRYLVIGTGKKITLECSQTMGHDKMYWYQQDPGMELHLIHYSYGVNSTEKGDLSSESTVSRIRTEHFPLTLESARPSHTSQYLCASKTTSGRQFFGPGTRLTVL.

The chain joins TRBV6-1 to TRBJ1-2, with 9 nucleotides matching TRBD1. CDR3 size: 15 residues. From germline, CDR1 is MNHNS and CDR2 SASEGT. J was trimmed by 4 bases and V by 4 bases; bases with no gene match: 7. The CDR3 DNA follows: TGTGCCAGCAGTGGACGGGACAGGGCTGGCTATGGCTACACCTTC. It codes for CASSGRDRAGYGYTF.

As DNA, the CDR3 is TGTGCCAGCAGTGAACGAGGGACAGGGTACAATGAGCAGTTCTTC. Residues: CASSERGTGYNEQFF. The rearrangement joins TRBV6-1 to TRBJ2-1, with 9 nucleotides matching TRBD1. J was trimmed by 4 bases and V by 2 bases; bases with no gene match: 3. Germline lookup yields CDR1 MNHNS and CDR2 SASEGT. This CDR3 comprises 15 residues.

This sequence joins TRBV6-5 and TRBJ2-6, with D possibly matching TRBD1 (5 bases). Germline lookup yields CDR1 MNHEY and CDR2 SVGAGI. Trimming took off 6 bases at V and 2 bases at J, with 5 bases between the two ends. The CDR3 runs to 13 residues. The CDR3 loop reads CASRGPGANVLTF. The CDR3 coding sequence is TGTGCCAGCAGGGGGCCTGGGGCCAACGTCCTGACTTTC.

Only one count was recorded for this clone. The same CDR3 arises from other DNA sequences in this sample as well. This sequence joins TRBV20-1 and TRBJ1-1; D remains ambiguous. The CDR3 consists of 9 residues. The V end was cut by 3 bases, the J end by 6 bases, with 2 bases between. Germline values: CDR1 DFQATT, CDR2 SNEGSKA (reference sequence). The chain's CDR3 is CSASSEAFF. CDR3 DNA: TGCAGTGCTAGCTCTGAAGCTTTCTTT.

The V gene is TRBV9, the J gene TRBJ2-1; D unresolved. This CDR3 comprises 14 residues. Trimming removed 2 bases from V and 4 bases from J, with 10 bases in between. CDR1 and CDR2 from the germline V gene are SGDLS and YYNGEE. The CDR3 region has the DNA TGTGCCAGCAGCGTGGCTGTCTCGTACAATGAGCAGTTCTTC. It translates to CASSVAVSYNEQFF.

To note about this clone: The same CDR3 arises from other DNA sequences in this sample as well. The rearrangement links TRBV7-2 to TRBJ1-1; the D is unclear. With 1 base removed from V and 1 base from J, the gap between germline ends came to 7 bases. The germline V gene has CDR1 SGHTA and CDR2 FQGNSA. This CDR3 is 14 amino acids long. For the CDR3, the DNA is TGTGCCAGCAGCTTAGTAGCAGGGAACACTGAAGCTTTCTTT. It codes for CASSLVAGNTEAFF.

This chain connects TRBV7-9 to TRBJ2-1, with 10 bases fitting TRBD1. Unmatched junction bases numbered 3, after V lost 3 bases and J lost 4 bases. This CDR3 contains 15 residues. Per the germline V gene, CDR1 is SEHNR and CDR2 is FQNEAQ (reference sequence). The CDR3 sequence is CASSLDRGIYNEQFF. The CDR3 DNA follows: TGTGCCAGCAGCTTGGACAGGGGGATTTACAATGAGCAGTTCTTC.

Here the CDR3 reads CASSSGPGSEAFF. For the CDR3, the DNA is TGTGCCAGCAGCTCCGGGCCAGGGTCTGAAGCTTTCTTT. The genes are TRBV7-9 and TRBJ1-1; a possible D gene is TRBD1 (5 bases). This CDR3 spans 13 amino acids. Looked up from germline, CDR1 is SEHNR and CDR2 is FQNEAQ (reference sequence). V was pared by 4 bases and J by 6 bases, with 12 bases between.

As concerns this clone: A much larger clone differs by one base, so this may be a read error. CDR3 bases: TGTGCCAGCAGCTCTCCATCTCGGGGGATTGGGGCCAACGTCCTGACTTTC. Protein sequence: CASSSPSRGIGANVLTF. V gene TRBV5-4 combines with J gene TRBJ2-6, with TRBD2 as a possible D gene (6 bases). Deletions cut 3 bases from V and 3 bases from J, with 16 bases between. Germline V gene data show CDR1 as SGHNT and CDR2 as YYREEE (reference sequence). The CDR3 sequence is 17 residues long.

This clone occurred once. The chain links TRBV30 to TRBJ1-2; weak D call: TRBD1 (6 bases). The germline V and J ends were trimmed by 2 bases and 1 base, with 14 bases remaining between them. Germline V CDR1 and CDR2: GTSNPN, SVGIG (reference sequence). The CDR3 totals 15 residues. The DNA of the CDR3 is TGTGCCTGGAGTCCCCCTGGGGGCTTTAACTATGGCTACACCTTC. It is translated as CAWSPPGGFNYGYTF.

The chain recombines TRBV5-6 with TRBJ1-4; D gene ambiguous. This CDR3 spans 15 amino acids. The V and J ends lost 4 bases and 2 bases respectively, with 12 bases between them. CDR1 SGHDT and CDR2 YYEEEE come from the germline V gene. The CDR3 DNA is TGTGCCAGCAGCGCACCGGACCTTACTAATGAAAAACTGTTTTTT. Its translation is CASSAPDLTNEKLFF.

The V and J genes are TRBV19 and TRBJ1-2, with D possibly TRBD1 on 6 matching bases. The V gene lost 4 bases and the J gene lost 8 bases, with 20 bases spanning the gap. The CDR3 totals 15 residues. Germline values: CDR1 LNHDA, CDR2 SQIVND (reference sequence). The CDR3 reads CASSTSPGQTQGYTF. The CDR3 bases are TGTGCCAGTAGTACCTCCCCTGGACAGACTCAAGGCTACACCTTC.

The chain employs TRBV2 and TRBJ2-2; TRBD2 might be the D (5 bases). This CDR3 comprises 14 residues. Trimming took 7 bases from V and 4 from J, leaving 13 bases between them. Per the germline V gene, CDR1 is SNHLY and CDR2 is FYNNEI. CDR3 in DNA: TGTGCCAGCAAAGAGGGCTCGAGCACCGGGGAGCTGTTTTTT. Translating gives CASKEGSSTGELFF.

In DNA, the CDR3 is TGTGCCAGCAGCTTGGACTTTAGGAGTGGCGAGCAGTACTTC. It codes for CASSLDFRSGEQYF. J is TRBJ2-7 and V is TRBV5-6; D gene unclear. The CDR3 spans 14 residues. Germline V lookup: CDR1 SGHDT, CDR2 YYEEEE. Trimming took off 0 bases at V and 6 bases at J, with 13 bases between the two ends.

The gene calls are TRBV2 and TRBJ2-3; 8 nucleotides align to TRBD2. Germline assignment: CDR1 SNHLY and CDR2 FYNNEI. The CDR3 has 14 residues. V lost 6 bases, J lost 1 base, and 3 bases stayed unmatched. The CDR3 DNA sequence: TGTGCCAGCAGGCGAGCGGGGGGCACAGATACGCAGTATTTT. Translation: CASRRAGGTDTQYF.

J is TRBJ2-7 and V is TRBV29-1; D is unresolved. Germline CDR1 reads SQVTM; CDR2 reads ANQGSEA. V was cut by 6 bases and J by 9 bases, with 15 bases left in between. The CDR3 covers 11 residues. The chain's CDR3 is CSVRRDFWQYF. DNA of the CDR3: TGCAGCGTGCGAAGAGATTTCTGGCAGTACTTC.

The V gene is TRBV28, the J gene TRBJ2-2; D not resolved. Per the germline V gene, CDR1 is MDHEN and CDR2 is SYDVKM. The V end lost 6 bases, the J end lost 0 bases, and 11 bases lay between the germline ends. The CDR3 runs to 15 residues. The chain's CDR3 is CASSLWRANTGELFF. CDR3 nucleotides: TGTGCCAGCAGCCTATGGAGAGCGAACACCGGGGAGCTGTTTTTT. Full variable domain (remainder filled in from reference TRBV28 and TRBJ2-2): DVKVTQSSRYLVKRTGEKVFLECVQDMDHENMFWYRQDPGLGLRLIYFSYDVKMKEKGDIPEGYSVSREKKERFSLILESASTNQTSMYLCASSLWRANTGELFFGEGSRLTVL.

The rearrangement joins TRBV4-1 to TRBJ2-1, with D possibly being TRBD2 (6 bases). This CDR3 is built from 16 residues. Trimming stripped 0 bases from V and 7 bases from J, with 16 bases between. In germline, CDR1 is MGHRA, CDR2 YSYEKL. DNA for the CDR3: TGCGCCAGCAGCCAAGATCTGACTAGGGTTGTTAATGAGCAGTTCTTC. Translation: CASSQDLTRVVNEQFF.

V is TRBV6-1 and J is TRBJ1-6; D possibly corresponds to TRBD1 (5 bases). Looked up from germline, CDR1 is MNHNS and CDR2 is SASEGT. Between the trimmed V and J ends, which lost 3 bases and 9 bases, there was a span of 15 bases. The CDR3 has 15 residues. CDR3 amino acids: CASSDFGAGGSPLHF. CDR3 DNA: TGTGCCAGCAGTGATTTTGGGGCGGGGGGTTCACCCCTCCACTTT.

The J gene is TRBJ2-3, the V gene TRBV11-2; the D gene could be TRBD1 or TRBD2 (5 bases each). This CDR3 region has 18 residues. Germline-derived CDR1 and CDR2 are SGHAT and FQNNGV. The germline V and J ends were trimmed by 5 bases and 2 bases, with 23 bases remaining between them. CDR3: CASSDNSEGHDLTDTQYF. The CDR3 coding sequence is TGTGCCAGCAGCGACAACTCTGAGGGGCACGATCTCACAGATACGCAGTATTTT.

The J gene is TRBJ1-2, the V gene TRBV5-6; D is possibly TRBD1 (5 bases). Germline V gene data show CDR1 as SGHDT and CDR2 as YYEEEE. The CDR3 length is 15 residues. The ends were cut back, 1 base at V and 0 bases at J, with 10 bases in the middle. The CDR3 DNA reads TGTGCCAGCAGCTTGAAAGGGACTGCTAACTATGGCTACACCTTC. Translating gives CASSLKGTANYGYTF.

The V gene is TRBV29-1, the J gene TRBJ2-1; tentatively, D is TRBD2 (5 bases). Germline loops: CDR1 SQVTM, CDR2 ANQGSEA. The CDR3 totals 15 residues. The V end was cut by 3 bases, the J end by 3 bases, with 15 bases between. The CDR3: CSVDGVANHYNEQFF. CDR3 DNA sequence: TGCAGCGTTGACGGGGTAGCGAACCACTACAATGAGCAGTTCTTC.

The chain recombines TRBV6-5 with TRBJ1-5; possibly TRBD1 for D (6 bases). V was pared by 4 bases and J by 4 bases, with 11 bases between. This CDR3 is 14 amino acids long. The germline gives CDR1 MNHEY, CDR2 SVGAGI. CDR3 loop: CASSSRGGNQPQHF. The CDR3 coding sequence is TGTGCCAGCAGTTCCAGGGGCGGGAATCAGCCCCAGCATTTT.

V usage is TRBV18 and J usage is TRBJ1-1; D is possibly TRBD1 (6 bases). Germline V lookup: CDR1 KGHSH, CDR2 LQKENI. Deletions cut 0 bases from V and 5 bases from J, with 13 bases between. The CDR3 contains 15 residues. This CDR3 is CASSPPVGRGTEAFF. DNA for the CDR3: TGTGCCAGCTCACCACCGGTCGGGAGGGGGACTGAAGCTTTCTTT. The full variable domain, in which reference TRBV18 and TRBJ1-1 provide the parts outside the CDR3, is NAGVMQNPRHLVRRRGQEARLRCSPMKGHSHVYWYRQLPEEGLKFMVYLQKENIIDESGMPKERFSAEFPKEGPSILRIQQVVRGDSAAYFCASSPPVGRGTEAFFGQGTRLTVV.

This chain links TRBV5-1 with TRBJ2-7; possibly TRBD1 for D (6 bases). Germline CDR1 SGHRS, CDR2 YFSETQ. The ends were cut back, 4 bases at V and 6 bases at J, with 11 bases in the middle. CDR3 size: 12 residues. This CDR3 is CASSATGPEQYF. CDR3 DNA: TGCGCCAGCAGCGCTACAGGGCCCGAGCAGTACTTC.

The chain carries TRBV28 and TRBJ1-1; 8 positions match TRBD1. Germline V gives CDR1 MDHEN, CDR2 SYDVKM. This CDR3 comprises 17 residues. J lost 6 bases, V lost 2 bases, and 14 bases had no gene match. In DNA, the CDR3 is TGTGCCAGCAGTTTAAGTAAGGGAGGACAGGGAGGAGCTGAAGCTTTCTTT. Its protein product is CASSLSKGGQGGAEAFF.

The V gene is TRBV9, the J gene TRBJ1-3; D remains ambiguous. The V end lost 4 bases, the J end lost 4 bases, and 12 bases lay between the germline ends. Germline V lookup: CDR1 SGDLS, CDR2 YYNGEE. The CDR3 is 14 residues long. The CDR3 reads CASSSLEGGNTIYF. In DNA form, the CDR3 reads TGTGCCAGCAGCTCACTAGAGGGAGGAAACACCATATATTTT.

CDR3 amino acids: CASSPSFKTSGRSTDTQYF. The DNA for the CDR3 is TGCGCCAGCAGCCCTTCCTTCAAAACTAGCGGGAGAAGCACAGATACGCAGTATTTT. V gene TRBV5-1 combines with J gene TRBJ2-3; 11 bases are shared with TRBD2. Trimming cost V 4 bases and J 0 bases; bases outside gene matches: 13. The CDR3 totals 19 residues. Looked up from germline, CDR1 is SGHRS and CDR2 is YFSETQ.